The 21 T cell receptor beta chains given below trace back to one sample, sequenced in a study of T-cell reconstitution after alpha-beta-depleted transplantation in children. Unique molecular identifiers were used to barcode this TCRbeta library. Each CDR3 protein is one row after TCRdb ran MiXCR on the PCR reads. In the table there are around 100,000 distinct CDR3 sequences, about 8% of which are singletons. Here the sequenced sample was PBMCs, taken before TCRalphabeta/CD19-depleted stem cell transplant. These receptors originate from a boy between 2 and 10 years old with acute lymphoblastic leukemia, due to receive a stem cell transplant.

About this clonotype itself: The junction departs from germline at one end; a sequencing error may be responsible. V is TRBV11-3 and J is TRBJ2-3; 13 bases are a match to TRBD2. CDR1 is SGHNT and CDR2 is YENEEA in the germline V gene. The CDR3 consists of 17 residues. The CDR3 reads CASSLVILAGGSDTQNF. Here the CDR3 DNA reads TGTGCCAGCAGCTTAGTTATACTAGCGGGGGGGTCAGATACGCAGAATTTT.

In DNA form, the CDR3 reads TGTGCCAGCACTCGGGCGGGGTCTGGGGCCAACGTCCTGACTTTC. Its protein is CASTRAGSGANVLTF. This chain links TRBV12-3 or TRBV12-4 with TRBJ2-6; possibly TRBD2 for D (6 bases). Trimming pared 7 bases from V and 1 base from J, leaving 11 bases between. The CDR3 has 15 amino acids.

This clonotype was detected many times. The chain joins TRBV11-2 to TRBJ2-1; 9 bases line up with TRBD1. The CDR3 contains 13 residues. After removal of 6 bases from V and 5 bases from J, the junction contained 2 bases not matched to a gene. Germline V gene lookup returns CDR1 SGHAT and CDR2 FQNNGV. The CDR3 region is CASRRTGDNEQFF. The CDR3 DNA follows: TGTGCCAGCAGACGGACAGGGGACAATGAGCAGTTCTTC. The whole variable domain, filled in from reference TRBV11-2 and TRBJ2-1, reads EAGVAQSPRYKIIEKRQSVAFWCNPISGHATLYWYQQILGQGPKLLIQFQNNGVVDDSQLPKDRFSAERLKGVDSTLKIQPAKLEDSAVYLCASRRTGDNEQFFGPGTRLTVL.

The chain is built from TRBV5-1 and TRBJ2-3; maybe TRBD2 (6 bases). CDR1 is SGHRS and CDR2 is YFSETQ in the germline V gene. V gave up 4 bases and J gave up 0 bases, with 15 bases separating them. The CDR3 spans 16 residues. CDR3 sequence: CASSPTRGRSTDTQYF. The CDR3 nucleotides are TGCGCCAGCAGCCCGACTAGAGGAAGGAGCACAGATACGCAGTATTTT.

This clonotype was picked up a small number of times. V gene TRBV27 combines with J gene TRBJ2-3; no clear D. The germline V gene encodes CDR1 MNHEY and CDR2 SMNVEV (reference sequence). V was trimmed by 7 bases and J by 3 bases, leaving 8 bases between them. CDR3 length equals 12 residues. The CDR3 here is CASIPSTDTQYF. As DNA, the CDR3 is TGTGCCAGCATACCAAGTACAGATACGCAGTATTTT.

This clonotype was picked up many times. V usage is TRBV20-1 and J usage is TRBJ2-3; TRBD1 matches at 7 bases. Germline assignment: CDR1 DFQATT and CDR2 SNEGSKA (reference sequence). The CDR3 is 14 amino acids. The trim removed 6 bases at V and 2 bases at J, leaving 8 bases unmatched. CDR3 region: CSARQGAPTDTQYF. CDR3 in DNA: TGCAGTGCAAGACAGGGAGCTCCCACAGATACGCAGTATTTT.

This chain links TRBV5-1 with TRBJ1-1; no definite D call. Germline CDR1 SGHRS, CDR2 YFSETQ. V lost 4 bases to trimming and J lost 0 bases, with 10 bases between them. The CDR3 has 14 residues. This CDR3 is CASSNSRMNTEAFF. Written as DNA, the CDR3 is TGCGCCAGCAGCAACTCGCGGATGAACACTGAAGCTTTCTTT.

This clonotype has a count of ten or more. This chain uses TRBV6-4 with TRBJ2-2; 7 bases line up with TRBD2. This CDR3 spans 15 amino acids. Germline CDR1 and CDR2: MRHNA and SNTAGT. V dropped 6 bases and J dropped 7; count of bases not matched to a gene: 11. In DNA, the CDR3 is TGTGCCAGCAGACTGACGGGGGGTCTCGGCGGGGAGCTGTTTTTT. It yields the protein CASRLTGGLGGELFF.

Many counts were recorded for this clonotype. The gene calls are TRBV28 and TRBJ1-5; 7 bases line up with TRBD1. Germline CDR1 reads MDHEN; CDR2 reads SYDVKM. Germline trimming cut 6 bases from V and 0 bases from J; bases unmatched to any gene: 11. The CDR3 has 17 amino acids. In DNA, the CDR3 is TGTGCCAGCAGACGGACCGGGACAGACTATAGCAATCAGCCCCAGCATTTT. Its protein product is CASRRTGTDYSNQPQHF.

V gene TRBV7-9 combines with J gene TRBJ2-1; no clear D gene. V gave up 5 bases and J gave up 8 bases, with 19 bases separating them. Germline values: CDR1 SEHNR, CDR2 FQNEAQ (reference sequence). CDR3 length: 15 residues. The CDR3: CASSLDLFRGHEQFF. The CDR3 coding sequence is TGTGCCAGCAGCCTCGACTTGTTCCGTGGGCATGAGCAGTTCTTC.

This clonotype was counted between two and nine times. CDR3 region: CASSRGRWSGDPQETQYF. DNA of the CDR3: TGCGCCAGCAGCCGCGGGCGGTGGAGCGGGGATCCTCAAGAGACCCAGTACTTC. The chain recombines TRBV4-1 with TRBJ2-5, with 7 bases lining up with TRBD2. Germline loops: CDR1 MGHRA, CDR2 YSYEKL. V gave up 4 bases and J gave up 2 bases; unmatched junction bases: 16. The CDR3 consists of 18 residues.

The V gene is TRBV10-2, the J gene TRBJ1-6, with 7 bases aligning to TRBD1. The CDR3 has 14 amino acids. CDR1 and CDR2 (germline): WSHSY, SAAADI. Trimming removed 4 bases from V and 10 bases from J; junction bases left unmatched: 7. The CDR3 protein is CASSVQGGISPLHF. As DNA, the CDR3 is TGCGCCAGCAGTGTGCAGGGGGGGATCTCACCCCTCCACTTT.

This clonotype has a count of ten or more. The rearrangement uses TRBV11-2 and TRBJ2-7; no reliable D call. The CDR3 covers 11 residues. The germline V gene encodes CDR1 SGHAT and CDR2 FQNNGV. Trimming took 6 bases from V and 2 from J, leaving 5 bases between them. Written as DNA, the CDR3 is TGTGCCAGCAGTCCCGCCTACGAGCAGTACTTC. It specifies CASSPAYEQYF. Complete variable domain (other parts from reference TRBV11-2 and TRBJ2-7): EAGVAQSPRYKIIEKRQSVAFWCNPISGHATLYWYQQILGQGPKLLIQFQNNGVVDDSQLPKDRFSAERLKGVDSTLKIQPAKLEDSAVYLCASSPAYEQYFGPGTRLTVT.

The gene calls are TRBV14 and TRBJ1-2; 7 nucleotides line up with TRBD1. The V gene end was trimmed by 1 base and the J gene end by 4 bases; junction bases not matched to a gene: 6. CDR1 SGHDN and CDR2 FVKESK come from the germline V gene. This CDR3 region has 15 residues. The CDR3 loop reads CASSQGSGGGYGYTF. The CDR3 coding sequence is TGTGCCAGCAGCCAAGGGTCAGGGGGTGGCTATGGCTACACCTTC.

This clonotype was detected ten times or more. This chain connects TRBV19 to TRBJ1-1; 8 bases line up with TRBD1. There are 14 residues in the CDR3. The germline V gene encodes CDR1 LNHDA and CDR2 SQIVND (reference sequence). V lost 6 bases to trimming and J lost 6 bases; unmatched junction nucleotides: 9. CDR3 coding DNA: TGTGCCAGTAGAGTACAGGGGGGTAGGGCTGAAGCTTTCTTT. Translation gives CASRVQGGRAEAFF.

As regards this clonotype: A read error may explain this, as a much larger clone is one base away. The genes are TRBV12-3 or TRBV12-4 and TRBJ2-2; TRBD2 aligns across 13 bases. The ends lost 4 bases at V and 5 bases at J; junction bases unmatched: 4. The CDR3 contains 16 residues. CDR3 coding DNA: TGTGCCAGCAGTTCAGTGGGACTAGCGGGAACCGGGGAGCTGTTTTTT. Amino acids: CASSSVGLAGTGELFF.

This clonotype was seen repeatedly, ten times or more. V is TRBV18 and J is TRBJ2-3; tentatively, D is TRBD1 (6 bases). V dropped 3 bases and J dropped 0 bases, with 10 bases sitting between them. This CDR3 has 15 residues. Germline V gene data show CDR1 as KGHSH and CDR2 as LQKENI. CDR3 region: CASSPGAGSTDTQYF. CDR3 sequence (DNA): TGTGCCAGCTCACCGGGGGCCGGGAGCACAGATACGCAGTATTTT.

The chain employs TRBV7-9 and TRBJ1-2; D perhaps matches TRBD1 (6 bases). In germline, CDR1 is SEHNR, CDR2 FQNEAQ (reference sequence). V dropped 2 bases and J dropped 7 bases, with 17 bases sitting between them. The CDR3 totals 15 residues. The CDR3 region is CASSLKGGQSGGYTF. CDR3 bases: TGTGCCAGCAGCTTAAAAGGCGGACAGTCGGGTGGCTACACCTTC.

The chain links TRBV4-1 to TRBJ2-1, with 12 bases matching TRBD2. After removal of 5 bases from V and 9 bases from J, the junction contained 5 bases not matched to a gene. The CDR3 has 14 residues. From germline, CDR1 is MGHRA and CDR2 YSYEKL. The CDR3 here is CASSALAGGGEQFF. The CDR3 nucleotides read TGCGCCAGCAGCGCGCTAGCGGGGGGGGGTGAGCAGTTCTTC.

This clonotype was picked up a small number of times. This chain joins TRBV24-1 and TRBJ2-1; 10 nucleotides agree with TRBD1. J gave up 8 bases and V 4 bases, and 10 bases lay outside the gene matches. The germline V gene encodes CDR1 KGHDR and CDR2 SFDVKD. The CDR3 totals 16 residues. In DNA, the CDR3 is TGTGCCACCAGTGACCAGACAGGGGGCGGAGGGCATGAGCAGTTCTTC. It codes for CATSDQTGGGGHEQFF.

The rearrangement joins TRBV6-2 or TRBV6-3 to TRBJ1-2; 7 bases fit TRBD1. Germline V gives CDR1 MNHEY, CDR2 SVGEGT. This CDR3 contains 17 residues. V lost 2 bases and J lost 2; bases outside the gene matches: 11. The CDR3 nucleotides are TGTGCCAGCAGTTACAGTCGTTTCCAACAGGGGAACTATGGCTACACCTTC. Protein: CASSYSRFQQGNYGYTF.